The 18 T cell receptor beta chains listed next were all sequenced from one sample in a study of shared clonotypes between healthy human individuals. The data were produced by immunoSEQ multiplex PCR, yet TCRdb's version contains in-frame clones alone and is incomplete. The sample lists over 400,000 clones; 81% were seen once. The sequencing input was PBMCs. The receptors were sampled from a woman aged 40 to 50 in good health. Some clones in this sample may be carry-over from other donors' samples.

The J gene is TRBJ2-2, the V gene TRBV6-6; D gene uncertain. The germline CDR1 and CDR2 sequences are MNHNY and SVGAGI (reference sequence). CDR3 length: 14 residues. Trimming shortened V by 0 bases and J by 7 bases, and 9 bases separated the two germline ends. The CDR3 protein is CASSYSRVSGELFF. CDR3 sequence (DNA): TGTGCCAGCAGTTACTCCAGAGTCAGCGGGGAGCTGTTTTTT.

The rearrangement uses TRBV27 and TRBJ2-1; 11 positions match TRBD1. The trim removed 7 bases at V and 15 bases at J, leaving 11 bases unmatched. This CDR3 spans 13 amino acids. The germline gives CDR1 MNHEY, CDR2 SMNVEV (reference sequence). The CDR3 DNA is TGTGCCAGCACCTTCCGGGACAGGGGGAGTTGGTTCTTC. The encoded protein is CASTFRDRGSWFF.

This clone was counted between two and nine times. A much larger clone differs from this one at a single base, so this may be a read error. This chain's CDR3 is CASGYLQYTDTQYF. Written as DNA, the CDR3 is TGTGCCAGCGGGTACTTACAGTACACAGATACGCAGTATTTT. The chain carries TRBV2 and TRBJ2-3; D call uncertain. Between the trimmed V and J ends, which lost 8 bases and 2 bases, there was a span of 14 bases. Germline V gene lookup returns CDR1 SNHLY and CDR2 FYNNEI. This CDR3 has 14 residues. The full variable domain, with the rest looked up from reference TRBV2 and TRBJ2-3, is EPEVTQTPSHQVTQMGQEVILRCVPISNHLYFYWYRQILGQKVEFLVSFYNNEISEKSEIFDDQFSVERPDGSNFTLKIRSTKLEDSAMYFCASGYLQYTDTQYFGPGTRLTVL.

Many counts were recorded for this clone. The chain recombines TRBV7-9 with TRBJ1-2; D might be TRBD1 (5 bases). The V and J ends lost 5 bases and 7 bases respectively, with 14 bases between them. The V gene's germline CDR1 is SEHNR and CDR2 FQNEAQ (reference sequence). This CDR3 region has 13 residues. CDR3 sequence: CASSAGKESGYTF. Written as DNA, the CDR3 is TGTGCCAGCAGCGCAGGGAAGGAATCTGGCTACACCTTC.

This clone was detected only once. This chain connects TRBV20-1 to TRBJ2-7, with unresolved D. The CDR3 sequence is 8 residues long. Germline V gives CDR1 DFQATT, CDR2 SNEGSKA (reference sequence). Between the trimmed V and J ends, which lost 7 bases and 6 bases, there was a span of 4 bases. Written as DNA, the CDR3 is TGCAGTGGGGGCGAGCAGTACTTC. This codes for CSGGEQYF.

As regards this clone: With only one base between it and a far larger clone, this is likely a read error. The chain employs TRBV30 and TRBJ1-1; D unclear. This CDR3 has 16 amino acids. The V gene's germline CDR1 is GTSNPN and CDR2 SVGIG (reference sequence). The CDR3, as DNA: TGTGCCTGGGGTGTACCGTCCCCTTCGGGGAACACTGAAGCTTTCTTT. This translates into CAWGVPSPSGNTEAFF.

This chain joins TRBV28 and TRBJ2-3; 15 bases match TRBD2. Germline V gene sequence: CDR1 MDHEN, CDR2 SYDVKM. Trimming removed 10 bases from V and 7 bases from J; junction bases left unmatched: 6. The CDR3 has 14 residues. CDR3 coding DNA: TGTGCCACCAAGGGGACTAGCGGGAGGCATACGCAGTATTTT. Its protein product is CATKGTSGRHTQYF.

In nucleotides, the CDR3 is TGCGCCAGCAGCTTGGCCGACAGGGGAGAAAAGGGGAACACCGGGGAGCTGTTTTTT. It codes for CASSLADRGEKGNTGELFF. This rearrangement joins TRBV5-1 to TRBJ2-2; 8 bases are shared with TRBD1. After removal of 0 bases from V and 1 base from J, the junction contained 11 bases not matched to a gene. There are 19 residues in the CDR3. Per the germline V gene, CDR1 is SGHRS and CDR2 is YFSETQ.

V and J are TRBV25-1 and TRBJ2-5; TRBD1 agrees at 9 bases. The CDR3 has 16 residues. Germline CDR1 MGHDK, CDR2 SYGVNS. Losses at the gene ends were 4 bases for V and 1 base for J; bases not matched to a gene: 7. The CDR3 loop reads CASSAGQGHLQETQYF. The CDR3 DNA follows: TGTGCCAGCAGTGCGGGACAGGGCCACCTCCAAGAGACCCAGTACTTC.

V is TRBV6-5 and J is TRBJ2-7; either TRBD1 or TRBD2 may supply D (5 bases each). The CDR3 covers 14 residues. Per germline, CDR1 MNHEY and CDR2 SVGAGI. With 7 bases removed from V and 3 bases from J, the gap between germline ends came to 16 bases. This CDR3 is CASTAPGTNYEQYF. CDR3 DNA sequence: TGTGCCAGCACCGCTCCCGGGACCAACTACGAGCAGTACTTC.

The CDR3 loop reads CASIQDRHNEKLFF. Written as DNA, the CDR3 is TGTGCCAGTATCCAAGACAGACATAATGAAAAACTGTTTTTT. The J gene is TRBJ1-4, the V gene TRBV2, with D perhaps matching TRBD1 (5 bases). The CDR3 contains 14 residues. V lost 9 bases to trimming and J lost 4 bases, with 15 bases between them. CDR1 SNHLY and CDR2 FYNNEI come from the germline V gene.

The gene calls are TRBV10-2 and TRBJ2-7; 8 bases match TRBD1. The CDR3 consists of 13 residues. Germline V gene lookup returns CDR1 WSHSY and CDR2 SAAADI. The ends lost 6 bases at V and 3 bases at J; junction bases unmatched: 4. This CDR3 reads CASRPTGVYEQYF. The CDR3, as DNA: TGCGCCAGCAGGCCGACAGGGGTCTACGAGCAGTACTTC.

The chain combines TRBV2 with TRBJ1-1; 7 bases fit TRBD1. The CDR3 runs to 13 residues. Germline V gives CDR1 SNHLY, CDR2 FYNNEI. Trimming took 9 bases from V and 1 from J; bases not matched to a gene: 5. The CDR3 DNA is TGTGCCAGTGACAGGGCCCGGAACACTGAAGCTTTCTTT. Its translation: CASDRARNTEAFF.

This chain joins TRBV5-1 and TRBJ2-2; D is unclear. CDR3 length: 15 amino acids. V lost 0 bases to trimming and J lost 1 base, with 7 bases between them. Germline-derived CDR1 and CDR2 are SGHRS and YFSETQ. As DNA, the CDR3 is TGCGCCAGCAGCTTGGACCGCGTGAACACCGGGGAGCTGTTTTTT. Translation: CASSLDRVNTGELFF.

Turning to this clone: A far larger clone is just one base off, so this is likely a read error. The CDR3 ends on some other residue instead of the conserved phenylalanine or tryptophan, so this is likely a read error. The gene calls are TRBV9 and TRBJ2-7, with 7 bases identical to TRBD1. CDR1 is SGDLS, CDR2 YYNGEE, per germline. This CDR3 spans 14 amino acids. V lost 0 bases to trimming and J lost 1 base; unmatched junction nucleotides: 1. In DNA, the CDR3 is TGTGCCAGCAGCGTAGGGGGACAGTCCTACGAGCAGTACCTC. This sequence encodes CASSVGGQSYEQYL.

This chain connects TRBV7-9 to TRBJ2-7, with 7 bases identical to TRBD2. V dropped 3 bases and J dropped 5; count of bases not matched to a gene: 7. Germline values: CDR1 SEHNR, CDR2 FQNEAQ (reference sequence). The CDR3 is made up of 14 amino acids. For the CDR3, the DNA is TGTGCCAGCAGCTTGATGGCGGGAGACCACGAGCAGTACTTC. This translates into CASSLMAGDHEQYF. Complete variable domain (other parts from reference TRBV7-9 and TRBJ2-7): DTGVSQNPRHKITKRGQNVTFRCDPISEHNRLYWYRQTLGQGPEFLTYFQNEAQLEKSRLLSDRFSAERPKGSFSTLEIQRTEQGDSAMYLCASSLMAGDHEQYFGPGTRLTVT.

Remarks on this clone: A much more abundant neighbour one base away suggests this may be a read error. The chain links TRBV5-1 to TRBJ2-5, with no clear D. V was shortened by 0 bases and J by 3 bases, with 6 bases between the two germline ends. Per the germline V gene, CDR1 is SGHRS and CDR2 is YFSETQ. CDR3 length: 13 amino acids. Written as DNA, the CDR3 is TGCGCCAGCAGCTTGGGTCCCGAAGAGACCCAGTACTTC. This encodes CASSLGPEETQYF.

The chain carries TRBV5-1 and TRBJ1-3, with D unresolved. The CDR3 totals 16 residues. V was pared by 0 bases and J by 0 bases, with 10 bases between. Per germline, CDR1 SGHRS and CDR2 YFSETQ. The CDR3 sequence: CASSLAGAHSGNTIYF. The CDR3 DNA is TGCGCCAGCAGCTTGGCCGGCGCGCACTCTGGAAACACCATATATTTT.